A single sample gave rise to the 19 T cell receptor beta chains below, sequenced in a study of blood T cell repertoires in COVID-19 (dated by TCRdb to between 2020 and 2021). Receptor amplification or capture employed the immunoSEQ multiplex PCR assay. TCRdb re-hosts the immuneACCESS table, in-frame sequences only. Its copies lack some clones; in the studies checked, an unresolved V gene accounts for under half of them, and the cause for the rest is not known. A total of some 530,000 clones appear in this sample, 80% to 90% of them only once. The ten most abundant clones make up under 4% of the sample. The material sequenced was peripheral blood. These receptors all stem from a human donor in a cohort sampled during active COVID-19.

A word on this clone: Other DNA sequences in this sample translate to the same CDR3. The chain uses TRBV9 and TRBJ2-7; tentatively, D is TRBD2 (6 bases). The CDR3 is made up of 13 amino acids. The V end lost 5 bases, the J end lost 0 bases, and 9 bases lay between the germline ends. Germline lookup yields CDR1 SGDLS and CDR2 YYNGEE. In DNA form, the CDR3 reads TGTGCCAGCAGTAGCGGTAGCTCCTACGAGCAGTACTTC. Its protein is CASSSGSSYEQYF. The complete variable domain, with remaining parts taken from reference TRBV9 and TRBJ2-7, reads DSGVTQTPKHLITATGQRVTLRCSPRSGDLSVYWYQQSLDQGLQFLIQYYNGEERAKGNILERFSAQQFPDLHSELNLSSLELGDSALYFCASSSGSSYEQYFGPGTRLTVT.

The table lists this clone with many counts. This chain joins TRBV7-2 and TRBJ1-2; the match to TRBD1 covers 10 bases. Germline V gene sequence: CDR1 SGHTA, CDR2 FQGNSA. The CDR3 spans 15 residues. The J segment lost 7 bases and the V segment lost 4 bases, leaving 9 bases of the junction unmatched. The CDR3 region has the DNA TGTGCCAGCAGCTCCTCCGGGACAGGGGCGGGTGGCTACACCTTC. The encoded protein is CASSSSGTGAGGYTF.

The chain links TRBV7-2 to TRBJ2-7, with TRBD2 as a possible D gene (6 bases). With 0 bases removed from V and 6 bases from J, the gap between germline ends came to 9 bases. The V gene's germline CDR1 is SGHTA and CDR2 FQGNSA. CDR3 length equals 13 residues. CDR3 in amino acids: CASSLAGRVEQYF. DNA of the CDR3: TGTGCCAGCAGCTTAGCCGGGAGAGTCGAGCAGTACTTC. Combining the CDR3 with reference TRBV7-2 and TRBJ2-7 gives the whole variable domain GAGVSQSPSNKVTEKGKDVELRCDPISGHTALYWYRQSLGQGLEFLIYFQGNSAPDKSGLPSDRFSAERTGGSVSTLTIQRTQQEDSAVYLCASSLAGRVEQYFGPGTRLTVT.

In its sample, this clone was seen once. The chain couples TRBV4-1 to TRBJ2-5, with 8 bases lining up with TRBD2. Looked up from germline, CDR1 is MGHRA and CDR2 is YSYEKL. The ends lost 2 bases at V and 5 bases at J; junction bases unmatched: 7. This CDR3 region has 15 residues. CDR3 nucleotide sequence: TGCGCCAGCAGCCAAACAGGAAGCGGGAGTGAGACCCAGTACTTC. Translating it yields CASSQTGSGSETQYF.

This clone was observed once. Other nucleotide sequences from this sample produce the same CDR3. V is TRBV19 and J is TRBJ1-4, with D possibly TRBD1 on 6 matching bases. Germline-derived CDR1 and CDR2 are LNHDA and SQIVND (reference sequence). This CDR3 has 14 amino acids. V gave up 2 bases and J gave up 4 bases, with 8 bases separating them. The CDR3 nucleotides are TGTGCCAGTAGTATACGAGGGGGTAATGAAAAACTGTTTTTT. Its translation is CASSIRGGNEKLFF.

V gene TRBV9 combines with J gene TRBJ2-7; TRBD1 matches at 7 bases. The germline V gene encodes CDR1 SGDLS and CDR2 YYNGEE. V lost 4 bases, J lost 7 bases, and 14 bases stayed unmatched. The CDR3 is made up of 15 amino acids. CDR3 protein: CASSPRPLGQEEQYF. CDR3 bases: TGTGCCAGCAGCCCACGGCCTCTAGGACAGGAGGAGCAGTACTTC. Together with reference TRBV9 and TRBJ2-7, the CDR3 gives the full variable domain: DSGVTQTPKHLITATGQRVTLRCSPRSGDLSVYWYQQSLDQGLQFLIQYYNGEERAKGNILERFSAQQFPDLHSELNLSSLELGDSALYFCASSPRPLGQEEQYFGPGTRLTVT.

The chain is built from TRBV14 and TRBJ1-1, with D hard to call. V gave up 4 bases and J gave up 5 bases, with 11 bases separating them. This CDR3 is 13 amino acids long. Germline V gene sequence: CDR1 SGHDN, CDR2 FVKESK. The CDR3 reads CASSRVKRTEAFF. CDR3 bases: TGTGCCAGCAGCCGGGTGAAGAGGACTGAAGCTTTCTTT. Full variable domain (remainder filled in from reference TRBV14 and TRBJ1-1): EAGVTQFPSHSVIEKGQTVTLRCDPISGHDNLYWYRRVMGKEIKFLLHFVKESKQDESGMPNNRFLAERTGGTYSTLKVQPAELEDSGVYFCASSRVKRTEAFFGQGTRLTVV.

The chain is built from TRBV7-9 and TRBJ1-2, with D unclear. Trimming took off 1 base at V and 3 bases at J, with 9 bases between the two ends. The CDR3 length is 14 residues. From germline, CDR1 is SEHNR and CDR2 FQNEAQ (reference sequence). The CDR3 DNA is TGTGCCAGCAGCTTAGAGAGACTTCACTATGGCTACACCTTC. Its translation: CASSLERLHYGYTF.

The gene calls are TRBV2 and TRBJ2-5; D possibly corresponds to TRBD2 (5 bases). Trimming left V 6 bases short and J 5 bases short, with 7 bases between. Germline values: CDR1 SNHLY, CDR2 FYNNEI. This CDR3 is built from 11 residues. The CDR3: CASRDFETQYF. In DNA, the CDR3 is TGTGCCAGCAGGGACTTCGAGACCCAGTACTTC.

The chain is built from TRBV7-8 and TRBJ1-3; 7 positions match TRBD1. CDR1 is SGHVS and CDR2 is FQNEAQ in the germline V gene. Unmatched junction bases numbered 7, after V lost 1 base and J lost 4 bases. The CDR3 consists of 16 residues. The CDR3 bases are TGTGCCAGCAGCTTAGGGATACAGGGGACCGGAAACACCATATATTTT. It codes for CASSLGIQGTGNTIYF.

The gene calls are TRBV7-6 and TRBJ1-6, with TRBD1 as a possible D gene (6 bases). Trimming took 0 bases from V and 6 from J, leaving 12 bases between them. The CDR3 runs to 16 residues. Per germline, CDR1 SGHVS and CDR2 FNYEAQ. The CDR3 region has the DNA TGTGCCAGCAGCTTAGCGATCCAAGGGGGTAATTCACCCCTCCACTTT. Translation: CASSLAIQGGNSPLHF.

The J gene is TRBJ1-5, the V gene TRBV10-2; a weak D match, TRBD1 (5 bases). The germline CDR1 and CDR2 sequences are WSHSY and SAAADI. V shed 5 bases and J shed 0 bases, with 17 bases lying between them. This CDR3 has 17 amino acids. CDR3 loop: CASSSDTGHFSNQPQHF. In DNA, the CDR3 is TGCGCCAGCAGTTCTGACACCGGACATTTTAGCAATCAGCCCCAGCATTTT.

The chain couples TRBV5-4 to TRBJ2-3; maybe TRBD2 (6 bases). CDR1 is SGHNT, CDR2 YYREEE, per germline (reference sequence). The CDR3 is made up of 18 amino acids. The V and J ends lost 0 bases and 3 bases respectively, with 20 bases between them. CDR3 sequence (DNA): TGTGCCAGCAGCTTGGAACCCTTACGGGAGTTGGGGACAGATACGCAGTATTTT. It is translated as CASSLEPLRELGTDTQYF.

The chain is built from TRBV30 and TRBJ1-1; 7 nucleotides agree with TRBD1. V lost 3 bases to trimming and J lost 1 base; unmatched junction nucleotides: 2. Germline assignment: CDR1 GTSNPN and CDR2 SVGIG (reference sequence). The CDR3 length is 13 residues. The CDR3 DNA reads TGTGCCTGGAGGGACAGGAGGAACACTGAAGCTTTCTTT. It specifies CAWRDRRNTEAFF.

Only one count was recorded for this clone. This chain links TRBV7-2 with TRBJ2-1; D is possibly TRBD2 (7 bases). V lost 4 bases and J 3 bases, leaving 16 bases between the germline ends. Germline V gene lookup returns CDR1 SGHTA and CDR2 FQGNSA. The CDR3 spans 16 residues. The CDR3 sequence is CASSSGGRYSYNEQFF. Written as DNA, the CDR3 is TGTGCCAGCAGCTCGGGGGGCAGATACAGCTACAATGAGCAGTTCTTC.

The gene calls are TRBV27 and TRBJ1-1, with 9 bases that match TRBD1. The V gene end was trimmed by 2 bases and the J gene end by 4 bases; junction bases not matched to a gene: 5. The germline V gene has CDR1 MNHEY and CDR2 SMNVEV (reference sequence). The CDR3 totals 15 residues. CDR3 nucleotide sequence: TGTGCCAGCAGTTTACTCGACAGGGGGAGCACTGAAGCTTTCTTT. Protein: CASSLLDRGSTEAFF.

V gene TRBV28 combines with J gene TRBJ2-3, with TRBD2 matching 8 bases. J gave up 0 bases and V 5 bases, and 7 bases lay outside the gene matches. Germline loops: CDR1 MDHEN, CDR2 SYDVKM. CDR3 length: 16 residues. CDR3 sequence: CASSLAGGPSTDTQYF. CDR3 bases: TGTGCCAGCAGTCTAGCGGGTGGACCTAGCACAGATACGCAGTATTTT.

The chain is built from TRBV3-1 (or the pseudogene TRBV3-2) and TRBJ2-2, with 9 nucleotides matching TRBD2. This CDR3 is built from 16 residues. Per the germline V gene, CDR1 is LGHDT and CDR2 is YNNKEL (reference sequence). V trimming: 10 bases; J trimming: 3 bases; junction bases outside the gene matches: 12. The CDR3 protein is CATSPSGRSHTGELFF. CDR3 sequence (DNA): TGTGCCACCTCCCCCAGCGGGAGGTCTCACACCGGGGAGCTGTTTTTT.

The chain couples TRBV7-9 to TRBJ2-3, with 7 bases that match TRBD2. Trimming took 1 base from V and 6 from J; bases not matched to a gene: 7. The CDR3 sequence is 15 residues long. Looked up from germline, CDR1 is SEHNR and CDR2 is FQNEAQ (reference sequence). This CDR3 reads CASSLEREGPDTQYF. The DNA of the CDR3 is TGTGCCAGCAGCTTAGAGAGGGAGGGCCCCGATACGCAGTATTTT. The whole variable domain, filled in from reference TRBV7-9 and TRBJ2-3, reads DTGVSQNPRHKITKRGQNVTFRCDPISEHNRLYWYRQTLGQGPEFLTYFQNEAQLEKSRLLSDRFSAERPKGSFSTLEIQRTEQGDSAMYLCASSLEREGPDTQYFGPGTRLTVL.